This T cell receptor (beta chain) was recovered during a study of siplizumab effects on memory and regulatory T cells. Study-wide results and limits: Naive T cells appeared more diverse than memory cells and seemed to be major alloresponse contributors. Of the proliferating CD4+ or CD8+ clones, roughly 75-96% lacked a naive or memory phenotype that could be assigned. Siplizumab produced a significant reduction in alloreactive sequences that were traceable to unstimulated CD4+ memory cells.

Comments on this clone: Its matching antigen is unknown.

Approximately 100,000 TCR templates were assayed per sample. Profiling relied on immunoSEQ multiplex PCR, and the TCRdb table lists in-frame clones only, not all of them. The table shows 95,000 to 130,000 clones, with around 94% occurring only once. Source material: non-Treg CD4+ T cells sorted from blood. The sequence was collected from a human donor in good health.

The CDR3 sequence: CTSSQDRSGFTDTQYF. The CDR3 DNA is TGCACCAGCAGCCAAGATAGGAGCGGGTTCACAGATACGCAGTATTTT. V is TRBV1 and J is TRBJ2-3; TRBD2 is taken as the D call from the table, unchecked against the DNA. TRBV1 is classified as a pseudogene. The CDR3 is 16 residues long.